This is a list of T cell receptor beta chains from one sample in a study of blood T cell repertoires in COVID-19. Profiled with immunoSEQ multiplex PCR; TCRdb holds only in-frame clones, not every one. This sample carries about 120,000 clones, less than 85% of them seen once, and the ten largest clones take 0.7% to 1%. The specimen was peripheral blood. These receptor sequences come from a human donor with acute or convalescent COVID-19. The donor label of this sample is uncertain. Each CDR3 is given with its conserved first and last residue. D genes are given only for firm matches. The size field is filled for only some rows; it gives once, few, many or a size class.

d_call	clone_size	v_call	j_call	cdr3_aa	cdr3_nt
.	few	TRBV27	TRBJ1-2	CASSATRNYGYTF	TGTGCCAGCAGTGCGACAAGAAACTATGGCTACACCTTC
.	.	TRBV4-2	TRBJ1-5	CASSQDRGSNQPQHF	TGTGCCAGCAGCCAAGATAGGGGGAGCAATCAGCCCCAGCATTTT
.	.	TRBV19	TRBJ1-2	CASSISGQPLRSGYTF	TGTGCCAGTAGTATATCCGGACAGCCCCTGCGAAGCGGCTACACCTTC
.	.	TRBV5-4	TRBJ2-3	CASSFSGGTDTQYF	TGTGCCAGCAGCTTCTCGGGGGGCACAGATACGCAGTATTTT
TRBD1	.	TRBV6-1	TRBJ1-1	CASSEHWAGGSMNTEAFF	TGTGCCAGCAGTGAACACTGGGCAGGGGGAAGTATGAACACTGAAGCTTTCTTT
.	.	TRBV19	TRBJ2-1	CATQRRESSYNEQFF	TGTGCCACCCAACGACGGGAGAGCTCCTACAATGAGCAGTTCTTC
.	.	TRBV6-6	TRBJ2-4	CASSTRGYNIQYF	TGTGCCAGCAGTACAAGGGGGTACAACATTCAGTACTTC
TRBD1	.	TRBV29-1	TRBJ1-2	CSVERQGAKYGYTF	TGCAGCGTTGAAAGACAGGGGGCGAAATATGGCTACACCTTC
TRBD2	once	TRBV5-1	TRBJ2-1	CASSLSGASYNEQFF	TGCGCCAGCAGCCTTAGCGGGGCATCCTACAATGAGCAGTTCTTC
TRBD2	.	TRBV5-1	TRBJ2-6	CASSSRGLAGVVGANVLTF	TGCGCCAGCAGCTCCCGAGGACTAGCGGGGGTAGTTGGGGCCAACGTCCTGACTTTC
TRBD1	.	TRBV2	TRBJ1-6	CASSGVTGMNSPLHF	TGTGCCAGCAGCGGGGTGACAGGGATGAATTCACCCCTCCACTTT